This TCR beta chain was recovered during a study of blood T cell repertoires in COVID-19. Study context: Sources were T cells, B-cell-depleted T cells, or PBMCs; the material itself was cDNA or gDNA.

This CDR3 spans 13 amino acids. Germline V gene data show CDR1 as MNHEY and CDR2 as SVGEGT. V gave up 2 bases and J gave up 0 bases, with 4 bases separating them. The method was immunoSEQ multiplex PCR; TCRdb's version includes in-frame clones alone and lacks a portion of them. The table has hundreds of thousands of clones, around 83% seen once; the top ten hold roughly 9.6%. This receptor was taken from an elderly woman with acute or convalescent COVID-19. Sequencing input: peripheral blood. The chain carries TRBV6-2 or TRBV6-3 and TRBJ1-2; D is ambiguous. CDR3 loop: CASSYAANYGYTF. CDR3 nucleotides: TGTGCCAGCAGTTACGCAGCTAACTATGGCTACACCTTC.